This TCR beta chain was sequenced during a study of T cell repertoires in cytomegalovirus infection. Study-level points and caveats: Dominant in the ex vivo response were TCR beta clonotypes restricted by HLA-C and specific for CMV.

This clonotype was seen only once. Its antigen is as yet unknown. Each CDR3 protein is one row after TCRdb ran MiXCR on the reads. The sample consists of approximately 990,000 distinct CDR3 sequences, 31% of them appearing once. The clonotype originates from a human donor in good health (CMV status not recorded). Some clones in this sample may be carry-over from other donors' samples. The sequenced sample was cultured CD8+ T cells from PBMCs, obtained from culture after CMV antigen stimulation.

The CDR3 loop reads CASSVAYVTSSPLHF. CDR3 coding DNA: TGTGCCAGCAGCGTAGCTTACGTTACGAGTTCACCCCTCCACTTT. The chain recombines TRBV9 with TRBJ1-6; D unresolved. Looked up from germline, CDR1 is SGDLS and CDR2 is YYNGEE. Trimming removed 0 bases at V and 9 bases at J, with 13 bases between. The length of the CDR3 is 15 residues.